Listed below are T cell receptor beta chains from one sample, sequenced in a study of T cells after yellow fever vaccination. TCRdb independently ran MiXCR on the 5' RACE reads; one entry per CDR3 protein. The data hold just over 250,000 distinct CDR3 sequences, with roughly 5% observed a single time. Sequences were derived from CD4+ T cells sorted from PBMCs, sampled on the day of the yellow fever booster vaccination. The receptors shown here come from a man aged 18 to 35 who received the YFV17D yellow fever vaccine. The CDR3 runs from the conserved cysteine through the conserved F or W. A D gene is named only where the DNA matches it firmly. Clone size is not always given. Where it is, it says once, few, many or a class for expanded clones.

CDR3nt: TGTGCCAGCAATCGGGGGCCAAACACAGATACGCAGTATTTT
CDR3aa: CASNRGPNTDTQYF
abundance: few
d_gene: NA
j_gene: TRBJ2-3
v_gene: TRBV6-2/TRBV6-3

CDR3nt: TGTGCCAGCAGCCTCAACAACAATAACGGGGGAGGGGAGACCCAGTACTTC
CDR3aa: CASSLNNNNGGGETQYF
abundance: many
d_gene: TRBD2
j_gene: TRBJ2-5
v_gene: TRBV4-2

CDR3nt: TGTGCCAGCAGCTTCTCAATCCGGGACAGGGCCAGTCAAGAGACCCAGTACTTC
CDR3aa: CASSFSIRDRASQETQYF
abundance: NA
d_gene: TRBD1
j_gene: TRBJ2-5
v_gene: TRBV5-5

CDR3nt: TGTGCCAGCAGCTTAGGCGGTAGGACAGGGGTAGAGACCCAGTACTTC
CDR3aa: CASSLGGRTGVETQYF
abundance: NA
d_gene: TRBD1
j_gene: TRBJ2-5
v_gene: TRBV7-2

CDR3nt: TGTGCCAGCAGCCCTCTAGCGGGAGGGTCCAGTGAGCAGTTCTTC
CDR3aa: CASSPLAGGSSEQFF
abundance: NA
d_gene: TRBD2
j_gene: TRBJ2-1
v_gene: TRBV11-2

CDR3nt: TGTGCCAGCACCCAAGGCGGTTTCATCTACGAGCAGTACTTC
CDR3aa: CASTQGGFIYEQYF
abundance: NA
d_gene: NA
j_gene: TRBJ2-7
v_gene: TRBV6-1

CDR3nt: TGTGCCAGCATTTCGGCGGGGGGGCCTGGTACAGATACGCAGTATTTT
CDR3aa: CASISAGGPGTDTQYF
abundance: few
d_gene: TRBD2
j_gene: TRBJ2-3
v_gene: TRBV2

CDR3nt: TGCGCCAGCAGAACAGAGTTCTACAATGAGCAGTTCTTC
CDR3aa: CASRTEFYNEQFF
abundance: NA
d_gene: NA
j_gene: TRBJ2-1
v_gene: TRBV5-1

CDR3nt: TGTGCCAGCAGCGTAGGGCAGCACTCCGGGGCCAACGTCCTGACTTTC
CDR3aa: CASSVGQHSGANVLTF
abundance: NA
d_gene: NA
j_gene: TRBJ2-6
v_gene: TRBV9

CDR3nt: TGTGCCAGCAGTTTAAGAGGGATTCAAGAGACCCAGTACTTC
CDR3aa: CASSLRGIQETQYF
abundance: NA
d_gene: NA
j_gene: TRBJ2-5
v_gene: TRBV28

CDR3nt: TGCGCCAGCAGTCTGGGCCCTTCTAGCACAGATACGCAGTATTTT
CDR3aa: CASSLGPSSTDTQYF
abundance: NA
d_gene: NA
j_gene: TRBJ2-3
v_gene: TRBV4-3

CDR3nt: TGTGCCAGCAGCCCAGGGACTTCAGATACGCAGTATTTT
CDR3aa: CASSPGTSDTQYF
abundance: few
d_gene: NA
j_gene: TRBJ2-3
v_gene: TRBV6-6

CDR3nt: TGTGCCTGGACCGTCGGGGGGGATACGCAGTATTTT
CDR3aa: CAWTVGGDTQYF
abundance: NA
d_gene: TRBD2
j_gene: TRBJ2-3
v_gene: TRBV30

CDR3nt: TGTGCCAGCAGTCGAACGGGGGCGTCTAGCGGGGGTAGCACAGATACGCAGTATTTT
CDR3aa: CASSRTGASSGGSTDTQYF
abundance: NA
d_gene: TRBD2
j_gene: TRBJ2-3
v_gene: TRBV6-5

CDR3nt: TGCGCCAGCACCCCGTGGCAGGAGGGGGGCTACACCTTC
CDR3aa: CASTPWQEGGYTF
abundance: many
d_gene: NA
j_gene: TRBJ1-2
v_gene: TRBV10-2

CDR3nt: TGTGCCTGGAGTACGACAGGGGGCATGGAGTACTTC
CDR3aa: CAWSTTGGMEYF
abundance: few
d_gene: TRBD1
j_gene: TRBJ2-7
v_gene: TRBV30

CDR3nt: TGTGCCAGCTCACCCTCAGCAGAGACCCAGTACTTC
CDR3aa: CASSPSAETQYF
abundance: many
d_gene: NA
j_gene: TRBJ2-5
v_gene: TRBV18

CDR3nt: TGTGCCAGCAGCTTAACTGGGCGGGGGGCCACAGATACGCAGTATTTT
CDR3aa: CASSLTGRGATDTQYF
abundance: few
d_gene: TRBD2
j_gene: TRBJ2-3
v_gene: TRBV11-2

CDR3nt: TGTGCCAGCAGTTCGGGGGTGGGAGAGACCCAGTACTTC
CDR3aa: CASSSGVGETQYF
abundance: many
d_gene: NA
j_gene: TRBJ2-5
v_gene: TRBV5-4

CDR3nt: TGTGCCACCAGGTTTTTTGGCACTGAAGCTTTCTTT
CDR3aa: CATRFFGTEAFF
abundance: many
d_gene: NA
j_gene: TRBJ1-1
v_gene: TRBV10-3

CDR3nt: TGCAGTGCCCAAAGGGGGTTTTCCTATAATTCACCCCTCCACTTT
CDR3aa: CSAQRGFSYNSPLHF
abundance: NA
d_gene: NA
j_gene: TRBJ1-6
v_gene: TRBV20-1

CDR3nt: TGTGCCAGCACCATTCTTGAGGTTCGAAACACCATATATTTT
CDR3aa: CASTILEVRNTIYF
abundance: NA
d_gene: NA
j_gene: TRBJ1-3
v_gene: TRBV7-2

CDR3nt: TGTGCCAGCAGCTCAGACATATCGCTCTACGAGCAGTACTTC
CDR3aa: CASSSDISLYEQYF
abundance: few
d_gene: NA
j_gene: TRBJ2-7
v_gene: TRBV6-5

CDR3nt: TGCGCCAGCAGCCCGACCCGGGACCTTAATTCACCCCTCCACTTT
CDR3aa: CASSPTRDLNSPLHF
abundance: few
d_gene: NA
j_gene: TRBJ1-6
v_gene: TRBV4-3

CDR3nt: TGTGCCAGCAGCTTAGAGGCCGGGTCACCCCTCCACTTT
CDR3aa: CASSLEAGSPLHF
abundance: many
d_gene: NA
j_gene: TRBJ1-6
v_gene: TRBV7-2

CDR3nt: TGCAGTGCTATTCAACCGGGACAGGGGGCTGAAGCTTTCTTT
CDR3aa: CSAIQPGQGAEAFF
abundance: few
d_gene: TRBD1
j_gene: TRBJ1-1
v_gene: TRBV20-1

CDR3nt: TGTGCCAGCACCCAGGACAGGGGCAATAATGAAAAACTGTTTTTT
CDR3aa: CASTQDRGNNEKLFF
abundance: NA
d_gene: TRBD1
j_gene: TRBJ1-4
v_gene: TRBV3-1

CDR3nt: TGTGCCAGCCACAGGGACAGGGACACAGATACGCAGTATTTT
CDR3aa: CASHRDRDTDTQYF
abundance: many
d_gene: TRBD1
j_gene: TRBJ2-3
v_gene: TRBV6-1

CDR3nt: TGTGCCAGCAGCTTTCGACGGGGGGGCACAGATACGCAGTATTTT
CDR3aa: CASSFRRGGTDTQYF
abundance: many
d_gene: TRBD2
j_gene: TRBJ2-3
v_gene: TRBV7-9

CDR3nt: TGTGCCAGCAGTTTAAGAGTCGTGGAGCCCCAGCATTTT
CDR3aa: CASSLRVVEPQHF
abundance: NA
d_gene: NA
j_gene: TRBJ1-5
v_gene: TRBV12-3/TRBV12-4

CDR3nt: TGTGCCAGCAGTTCGGGGGCTTACTACAATGAGCAGTTCTTC
CDR3aa: CASSSGAYYNEQFF
abundance: NA
d_gene: NA
j_gene: TRBJ2-1
v_gene: TRBV2

CDR3nt: TGTGCCAGCAGAACGAAACGGGGGACTAGCGGCAAATACAATGAGCAGTTCTTC
CDR3aa: CASRTKRGTSGKYNEQFF
abundance: NA
d_gene: TRBD2
j_gene: TRBJ2-1
v_gene: TRBV12-3/TRBV12-4

CDR3nt: TGCGCCAGCAGCTTGGACAGGGTGACAGATACGCAGTATTTT
CDR3aa: CASSLDRVTDTQYF
abundance: many
d_gene: NA
j_gene: TRBJ2-3
v_gene: TRBV5-1

CDR3nt: TGCGCCAGCAGCCAATATCCCGTCACCGGGGAGCTGTTTTTT
CDR3aa: CASSQYPVTGELFF
abundance: many
d_gene: NA
j_gene: TRBJ2-2
v_gene: TRBV4-3

CDR3nt: TGTGCCAGCAGCTTTGGCAGGGGTTTCTACGAGCAGTACTTC
CDR3aa: CASSFGRGFYEQYF
abundance: many
d_gene: NA
j_gene: TRBJ2-7
v_gene: TRBV7-2

CDR3nt: TGTGCCAGCAGCTTCGCAGAACCAGAAAAACTGTTTTTT
CDR3aa: CASSFAEPEKLFF
abundance: NA
d_gene: NA
j_gene: TRBJ1-4
v_gene: TRBV7-9

CDR3nt: TGCAGCGTTGGTCAGTTTAATGAAAAACTGTTTTTT
CDR3aa: CSVGQFNEKLFF
abundance: few
d_gene: NA
j_gene: TRBJ1-4
v_gene: TRBV29-1

CDR3nt: TGTGCCAGCTCACCAAGATCTAGGCAGCAACAAGAGACCCAGTACTTC
CDR3aa: CASSPRSRQQQETQYF
abundance: many
d_gene: NA
j_gene: TRBJ2-5
v_gene: TRBV18

CDR3nt: TGTGCCACTAAGAACAGGGGTCCTTACACCGGGGAGCTGTTTTTT
CDR3aa: CATKNRGPYTGELFF
abundance: many
d_gene: TRBD1
j_gene: TRBJ2-2
v_gene: TRBV10-3

CDR3nt: TGTGCCAGCTCACCCTTGCAAGACACTGAAGCTTTCTTT
CDR3aa: CASSPLQDTEAFF
abundance: few
d_gene: NA
j_gene: TRBJ1-1
v_gene: TRBV18

CDR3nt: TGTGCCAGCAGCGTTAGGACTAGCGGGAATGAGCAGTTCTTC
CDR3aa: CASSVRTSGNEQFF
abundance: few
d_gene: TRBD2
j_gene: TRBJ2-1
v_gene: TRBV9

CDR3nt: TGTGCCATCAGTGAGCCGGGTGGGGGTACGCAGTATTTT
CDR3aa: CAISEPGGGTQYF
abundance: many
d_gene: NA
j_gene: TRBJ2-3
v_gene: TRBV10-3

CDR3nt: TGTGCCAGCAGCCCAAGCGGGCAGGGCACAGATACGCAGTATTTT
CDR3aa: CASSPSGQGTDTQYF
abundance: many
d_gene: NA
j_gene: TRBJ2-3
v_gene: TRBV7-2

CDR3nt: TGCGCCATCTCTCTCCTTGGACTAGCAACAGATACGCAGTATTTT
CDR3aa: CAISLLGLATDTQYF
abundance: NA
d_gene: TRBD2
j_gene: TRBJ2-3
v_gene: TRBV5-1

CDR3nt: TGTGCCAGCAGCTGGAGTGAAGAGACCCAGTACTTC
CDR3aa: CASSWSEETQYF
abundance: many
d_gene: NA
j_gene: TRBJ2-5
v_gene: TRBV7-9

CDR3nt: TGCAGCGTTGAAGAAGTCGAGGGGGGGGAGCTGTTTTTT
CDR3aa: CSVEEVEGGELFF
abundance: many
d_gene: NA
j_gene: TRBJ2-2
v_gene: TRBV29-1

CDR3nt: TGCAGTGCTTCGGGGGGGGGAACCAAAAACATTCAGTACTTC
CDR3aa: CSASGGGTKNIQYF
abundance: few
d_gene: TRBD2
j_gene: TRBJ2-4
v_gene: TRBV20-1

CDR3nt: TGCAGTGTCCACGCTAACTATGGCTACACCTTC
CDR3aa: CSVHANYGYTF
abundance: many
d_gene: NA
j_gene: TRBJ1-2
v_gene: TRBV20-1

CDR3nt: TGTGCCAGCAGCCCGGGGCGCGGACAGGGAGCTTTCTTT
CDR3aa: CASSPGRGQGAFF
abundance: few
d_gene: TRBD1
j_gene: TRBJ1-1
v_gene: TRBV11-1

CDR3nt: TGTGCCAGCAGCGTCTTCACCGGGACAGGGGGCTACAATGAGCAGTTCTTC
CDR3aa: CASSVFTGTGGYNEQFF
abundance: NA
d_gene: TRBD1
j_gene: TRBJ2-1
v_gene: TRBV7-9